Shown below are 28 T cell receptor beta chains from a single sample sequenced in a study of T-cell memory formation after mild COVID-19. MiXCR was run by TCRdb on the 5' RACE reads, yielding one entry per CDR3 protein. The sample consists of 150,000 or so distinct CDR3 sequences, approximately 10% of them appearing once. The sample was PBMCs or a T cell subset sorted from them (not recorded which). All receptors come from a young man who had mild COVID-19 (a few samples of this study predate the infection). Cell type and time point are not known.

This clonotype was found a few times. The J gene is TRBJ1-1, the V gene TRBV5-1, with a weak D call TRBD1 (6 bases). The CDR3 is 14 residues long. Germline V gene sequence: CDR1 SGHRS, CDR2 YFSETQ. Deletions cut 0 bases from V and 5 bases from J, with 11 bases between. CDR3 DNA: TGCGCCAGCAGCTTGGTCGGGGGCGCAACTGAAGCTTTCTTT. Translated, it gives CASSLVGGATEAFF. The variable domain in full, with the rest retrieved from reference TRBV5-1 and TRBJ1-1, is KAGVTQTPRYLIKTRGQQVTLSCSPISGHRSVSWYQQTPGQGLQFLFEYFSETQRNKGNFPGRFSGRQFSNSRSEMNVSTLELGDSALYLCASSLVGGATEAFFGQGTRLTVV.

Here the CDR3 reads CASRPGLADQETQYF. The CDR3 DNA is TGTGCCAGCAGGCCGGGACTAGCAGACCAAGAGACCCAGTACTTC. The chain carries TRBV2 and TRBJ2-5; 9 bases agree with TRBD2. CDR3 length: 15 residues. Trimming at V came to 6 bases and at J to 0 bases, leaving 5 bases not matched to a gene. Germline CDR1 is SNHLY and CDR2 is FYNNEI.

This chain links TRBV4-3 with TRBJ2-6; D is unresolved. V was trimmed by 0 bases and J by 1 base, leaving 4 bases between them. CDR3 length: 15 residues. Germline V gene lookup returns CDR1 LGHNA and CDR2 YSLEER. In DNA, the CDR3 is TGCGCCAGCAGCCAAGAAGAATCTGGGGCCAACGTCCTGACTTTC. Amino acid sequence: CASSQEESGANVLTF.

The gene calls are TRBV12-3 or TRBV12-4 and TRBJ1-4; maybe TRBD1 (6 bases). The CDR3 runs to 14 residues. V was pared by 6 bases and J by 7 bases, with 15 bases between. The chain's CDR3 is CASSKGGLSEKLFF. The CDR3 nucleotides read TGTGCCAGCAGCAAAGGGGGTTTAAGTGAAAAACTGTTTTTT.

The chain carries TRBV7-8 and TRBJ2-6, with D possibly TRBD1 on 5 matching bases. CDR3 length equals 18 residues. Germline lookup yields CDR1 SGHVS and CDR2 FQNEAQ. With 4 bases removed from V and 0 bases from J, the gap between germline ends came to 16 bases. CDR3 protein: CASSSRVGAVSGANVLTF. CDR3 coding DNA: TGTGCCAGCAGCTCCCGGGTAGGGGCAGTCTCTGGGGCCAACGTCCTGACTTTC.

The V and J genes are TRBV12-3 or TRBV12-4 and TRBJ1-5; 7 bases map to TRBD1. The CDR3 is 13 residues long. Germline trimming cut 6 bases from V and 7 bases from J; bases unmatched to any gene: 6. CDR3 sequence (DNA): TGTGCCAGCAGGAGGGGGCGAAAACAGCCCCAGCATTTT. This translates into CASRRGRKQPQHF.

V usage is TRBV27 and J usage is TRBJ1-6, with 7 bases aligning to TRBD1. The CDR3 has 14 residues. V lost 5 bases to trimming and J lost 8 bases; unmatched junction nucleotides: 6. Germline CDR1 MNHEY, CDR2 SMNVEV (reference sequence). The CDR3 is CASSVTGWDSPLHF. CDR3 nucleotide sequence: TGTGCCAGCAGTGTGACAGGGTGGGATTCACCCCTCCACTTT.

This clonotype was observed a few times. This chain joins TRBV6-2 or TRBV6-3 and TRBJ2-1; 9 nucleotides align to TRBD1. The V gene's germline CDR1 is MNHEY and CDR2 SVGEGT. This CDR3 contains 15 residues. V shed 4 bases and J 9 bases; nucleotides not matched to a gene: 10. The CDR3 bases are TGTGCCAGCAGTTCCCCGGGACAGGGACTTCCTGAGCAGTTCTTC. Amino acid sequence: CASSSPGQGLPEQFF.

This chain links TRBV28 with TRBJ1-2; 8 positions agree with TRBD1. The CDR3 sequence is 15 residues long. V trimming: 5 bases; J trimming: 3 bases; junction bases outside the gene matches: 8. Germline-derived CDR1 and CDR2 are MDHEN and SYDVKM. Here the CDR3 DNA reads TGTGCCAGCAGTAACGACGGACAGGGCCACTATGGCTACACCTTC. Translating it yields CASSNDGQGHYGYTF.

The chain recombines TRBV7-2 with TRBJ2-3; 7 bases map to TRBD1. V was pared by 5 bases and J by 4 bases, with 12 bases of the junction left unmatched. Germline V CDR1 and CDR2: SGHTA, FQGNSA. The CDR3 extends over 16 amino acids. CDR3: CASSLNRGVPPDTQYF. The DNA for the CDR3 is TGTGCCAGCAGCCTAAACAGGGGAGTCCCCCCAGATACGCAGTATTTT. Together with reference TRBV7-2 and TRBJ2-3, the CDR3 gives the full variable domain: GAGVSQSPSNKVTEKGKDVELRCDPISGHTALYWYRQSLGQGLEFLIYFQGNSAPDKSGLPSDRFSAERTGGSVSTLTIQRTQQEDSAVYLCASSLNRGVPPDTQYFGPGTRLTVL.

The chain joins TRBV6-2 or TRBV6-3 to TRBJ1-1; 11 bases map to TRBD1. Germline trimming cut 5 bases from V and 6 bases from J; bases unmatched to any gene: 2. This CDR3 is built from 13 residues. CDR1 and CDR2 (germline): MNHEY, SVGEGT. The CDR3 nucleotides are TGTGCCAGCAGTGGACAGGGGGCAGCTGAAGCTTTCTTT. Encoded protein: CASSGQGAAEAFF.

This clonotype was seen more than once but under ten times. The CDR3, as DNA: TGTGCCAGCAGTTATTTCGGGGGATTTAGCAATCAGCCCCAGCATTTT. It encodes CASSYFGGFSNQPQHF. V and J are TRBV6-2 or TRBV6-3 and TRBJ1-5; the D gene is possibly TRBD1 (5 bases). The CDR3 is 16 residues long. V was trimmed by 3 bases and J by 0 bases, leaving 12 bases between them. Per the germline V gene, CDR1 is MNHEY and CDR2 is SVGEGT.

This chain joins TRBV9 and TRBJ1-2; D uncertain. The CDR3 runs 16 residues. Trimming took off 4 bases at V and 7 bases at J, with 23 bases between the two ends. CDR1 and CDR2 from the germline V gene are SGDLS and YYNGEE. The CDR3 loop is CASSPGDGRQIGGYTF. The CDR3 DNA reads as TGTGCCAGCAGCCCCGGCGACGGCAGGCAGATCGGTGGCTACACCTTC.

This clonotype was seen only a few times. The J gene is TRBJ2-2, the V gene TRBV5-6, with TRBD2 matching 7 bases. J lost 6 bases, V lost 4 bases, and 3 bases had no gene match. Per germline, CDR1 SGHDT and CDR2 YYEEEE. The CDR3 runs to 13 residues. The CDR3 spells CASSATSAGELFF. CDR3 sequence (DNA): TGTGCCAGCAGCGCCACTAGCGCCGGGGAGCTGTTTTTT.

This clonotype has ten or more counts. The chain combines TRBV10-3 with TRBJ2-3; 10 bases align to TRBD2. This CDR3 is 16 amino acids long. J lost 1 base, V lost 2 bases, and 3 bases had no gene match. Germline V gene data show CDR1 as ENHRY and CDR2 as SYGVKD. The CDR3 bases are TGTGCCATCAGTGAGCAGCGGGGGGGAGGCACAGATACGCAGTATTTT. Translation gives CAISEQRGGGTDTQYF.

The chain recombines TRBV5-1 with TRBJ2-4; D could derive from TRBD1 or TRBD2 (5 bases each). The CDR3 has 14 residues. Germline-derived CDR1 and CDR2 are SGHRS and YFSETQ. V shed 4 bases and J shed 4 bases, with 12 bases lying between them. The CDR3, as DNA: TGCGCCAGCAGCCCGGGGACCGAAAAAAACATTCAGTACTTC. The encoded protein is CASSPGTEKNIQYF.

The CDR3 reads CASSLDPGGGGGGELFF. Here the CDR3 DNA reads TGTGCCAGCAGTTTAGATCCAGGGGGTGGCGGCGGCGGGGAGCTGTTTTTT. J is TRBJ2-2 and V is TRBV12-3 or TRBV12-4; 7 bases line up with TRBD1. The CDR3 runs to 17 residues. The J segment lost 7 bases and the V segment lost 1 base, leaving 12 bases of the junction unmatched.

This chain links TRBV5-4 with TRBJ2-3, with TRBD1 matching over 12 bases. Germline CDR1 reads SGHNT; CDR2 reads YYREEE (reference sequence). Germline trimming cut 4 bases from V and 4 bases from J; bases unmatched to any gene: 4. This CDR3 is built from 15 residues. The CDR3 DNA sequence: TGTGCCAGCAGCCCGCGGGACAGGGGGCCAGATACGCAGTATTTT. Encoded protein: CASSPRDRGPDTQYF.

The CDR3 DNA sequence: TGTGCCAGCAGTGATAGTCTCGGTGGGGCCCTCCACTTT. Translating gives CASSDSLGGALHF. The chain carries TRBV6-1 and TRBJ1-6; D gene uncertain. Trimming removed 3 bases at V and 14 bases at J, with 14 bases between. This CDR3 is built from 13 residues. Germline CDR1 reads MNHNS; CDR2 reads SASEGT.

This clonotype was picked up many times. The chain is built from TRBV9 and TRBJ1-1; D uncertain. CDR1 and CDR2 (germline): SGDLS, YYNGEE. Between the trimmed V and J ends, which lost 1 base and 4 bases, there was a span of 8 bases. The CDR3 extends over 13 amino acids. The chain's CDR3 is CASSVHVGTEAFF. CDR3 DNA: TGTGCCAGCAGCGTACACGTGGGCACTGAAGCTTTCTTT.

The chain has TRBV12-3 or TRBV12-4 and TRBJ1-1; D ambiguous. Trimming pared 3 bases from V and 5 bases from J, leaving 13 bases between. The CDR3 has 14 residues. CDR3 DNA: TGTGCCAGCAGTTTTTTTGTGGGAGGGACTGAAGCTTTCTTT. Translation gives CASSFFVGGTEAFF.

There are a few counts of this clonotype. V is TRBV5-1 and J is TRBJ1-4; 8 positions agree with TRBD1. The CDR3 has 15 amino acids. The ends lost 2 bases at V and 6 bases at J; junction bases unmatched: 6. Germline V gene data show CDR1 as SGHRS and CDR2 as YFSETQ. The CDR3 DNA is TGCGCCAGCAGCTTCGGACAGGGCATGGATGAAAAACTGTTTTTT. Translated, it gives CASSFGQGMDEKLFF.

The table lists this clonotype with a few counts. The chain uses TRBV7-6 and TRBJ2-6; D gene uncertain. The length of the CDR3 is 17 residues. CDR1 and CDR2 (germline): SGHVS, FNYEAQ. V was clipped by 5 bases and J by 1 base, with 15 bases between them. In DNA form, the CDR3 reads TGTGCCAGCAGCCAAGGACCGGGTTCGTCTGGGGCCAACGTCCTGACTTTC. Its translation: CASSQGPGSSGANVLTF. Complete variable domain (other parts from reference TRBV7-6 and TRBJ2-6): GAGVSQSPRYKVTKRGQDVALRCDPISGHVSLYWYRQALGQGPEFLTYFNYEAQQDKSGLPNDRFSAERPEGSISTLTIQRTEQRDSAMYRCASSQGPGSSGANVLTFGAGSRLTVL.

The chain employs TRBV28 and TRBJ1-2; D perhaps matches TRBD1 (5 bases). Germline V gives CDR1 MDHEN, CDR2 SYDVKM. Trimming pared 7 bases from V and 6 bases from J, leaving 9 bases between. The CDR3 extends over 11 amino acids. CDR3: CASTSGNGYTF. CDR3 bases: TGTGCCAGCACATCAGGGAATGGCTACACCTTC.

This clonotype has more than one count but fewer than ten. V usage is TRBV6-6 and J usage is TRBJ2-7; possibly TRBD1 for D (6 bases). Germline-derived CDR1 and CDR2 are MNHNY and SVGAGI (reference sequence). Trimming removed 4 bases at V and 3 bases at J, with 10 bases between. The CDR3 contains 13 residues. Here the CDR3 DNA reads TGTGCCAGCAGTTTGGACAGCTACTACGAGCAGTACTTC. Amino acid sequence: CASSLDSYYEQYF.

V gene TRBV7-2 combines with J gene TRBJ2-7; D unclear. Trimming shortened V by 1 base and J by 8 bases, and 15 bases separated the two germline ends. In germline, CDR1 is SGHTA, CDR2 FQGNSA. CDR3 length equals 14 residues. This CDR3 reads CASSLEWARGKQYV. The CDR3 nucleotides read TGTGCCAGCAGCTTAGAGTGGGCGAGAGGAAAGCAGTACGTC.

In its sample, this clonotype was seen many times. The chain has TRBV9 and TRBJ2-7, with a weak D call TRBD1 (6 bases). The V end was cut by 3 bases, the J end by 6 bases, with 13 bases between. The CDR3 spans 13 residues. CDR1 and CDR2 from the germline V gene are SGDLS and YYNGEE. For the CDR3, the DNA is TGTGCCAGCAGCGGCGCCGCAGGGGTCGAGCAGTACTTC. Residues: CASSGAAGVEQYF. Full variable domain (missing parts from reference TRBV9 and TRBJ2-7): DSGVTQTPKHLITATGQRVTLRCSPRSGDLSVYWYQQSLDQGLQFLIQYYNGEERAKGNILERFSAQQFPDLHSELNLSSLELGDSALYFCASSGAAGVEQYFGPGTRLTVT.

This clonotype was recorded a few times. An end of the junction differs from the germline gene, which may be a read error. The rearrangement joins TRBV7-2 to TRBJ1-6; TRBD1 matches at 7 bases. Germline values: CDR1 SGHTA, CDR2 FQGNSA. The CDR3 consists of 16 residues. In DNA form, the CDR3 reads TGTGCCAGCAGCTTAGCTGGGACAGCAACTAATTCACCCCTCCCCTTT. Protein: CASSLAGTATNSPLPF. Combining the CDR3 with reference TRBV7-2 and TRBJ1-6 gives the whole variable domain GAGVSQSPSNKVTEKGKDVELRCDPISGHTALYWYRQSLGQGLEFLIYFQGNSAPDKSGLPSDRFSAERTGGSVSTLTIQRTQQEDSAVYLCASSLAGTATNSPLPFGNGTRLTVT.